These 29 T cell receptor beta chains originate from one sample sequenced in a study of shared clonotypes between healthy human individuals. Naive CD8 cells were CD45RO-negative, positively selected for CCR7, excluding terminally differentiated effector memory CD45RA+ cells. Produced via immunoSEQ multiplex PCR; TCRdb's table is partial and in-frame only. The data contain fewer than 1 million clones, just over 95% of them singletons. Specimen: naive CD8+ T cells sorted from blood. Receptors were obtained from a man aged 25-40 years in good health.

CDR3 DNA: TGCGCCAGCAGCCAAGACCTTATCGACAGTACCGGGGAGCTGTTTTTT. Its protein is CASSQDLIDSTGELFF. This sequence joins TRBV4-3 and TRBJ2-2; maybe TRBD1 (5 bases). CDR3 size: 16 residues. Germline values: CDR1 LGHNA, CDR2 YSLEER. V was shortened by 0 bases and J by 5 bases, with 13 bases between the two germline ends.

This chain links TRBV29-1 with TRBJ1-1, with unresolved D. Germline CDR1 is SQVTM and CDR2 is ANQGSEA. The CDR3 consists of 14 residues. V lost 4 bases and J lost 1, with 13 bases in between. CDR3 sequence: CSVGRVGKNTEAFF. The CDR3 DNA is TGCAGCGTTGGCCGGGTTGGGAAGAACACTGAAGCTTTCTTT.

The table lists this clone with a count of one. This sequence joins TRBV5-4 and TRBJ2-7, with D hard to call. Germline CDR1 SGHNT, CDR2 YYREEE (reference sequence). Trimming cost V 4 bases and J 5 bases, with 19 bases left between them. The CDR3 is 15 amino acids. CDR3 coding DNA: TGTGCCAGCAGCGTCAGAGACGAGTTTGTCCACGAGCAGTACTTC. Translating it yields CASSVRDEFVHEQYF.

The chain employs TRBV28 and TRBJ1-4, with D unresolved. The CDR3 runs to 15 residues. Germline CDR1 reads MDHEN; CDR2 reads SYDVKM. Trimming took 2 bases from V and 9 from J, leaving 16 bases between them. The CDR3 loop is CASSLGPGAPQKLFF. The CDR3 DNA reads TGTGCCAGCAGTTTAGGGCCCGGCGCTCCACAAAAACTGTTTTTT.

J is TRBJ1-1 and V is TRBV19; D is undetermined. The CDR3 spans 18 residues. Trimming removed 2 bases at V and 0 bases at J, with 19 bases between. In germline, CDR1 is LNHDA, CDR2 SQIVND (reference sequence). CDR3 residues: CASSIFYVGGILNTEAFF. The CDR3 nucleotides read TGTGCCAGTAGTATATTCTATGTGGGAGGAATCCTGAACACTGAAGCTTTCTTT.

The rearrangement links TRBV11-2 to TRBJ2-2, with D possibly matching TRBD1 (5 bases). Germline lookup yields CDR1 SGHAT and CDR2 FQNNGV. The V gene lost 5 bases and the J gene lost 4 bases, with 11 bases spanning the gap. This CDR3 has 14 amino acids. CDR3 region: CASSLGAVTGELFF. CDR3 nucleotide sequence: TGTGCCAGCAGCCTAGGGGCTGTCACCGGGGAGCTGTTTTTT.

The rearrangement uses TRBV25-1 and TRBJ2-5; the D gene is possibly TRBD1 (5 bases). CDR1 and CDR2 from the germline V gene are MGHDK and SYGVNS. V gave up 3 bases and J gave up 2 bases, with 7 bases separating them. The CDR3 contains 13 residues. CDR3 DNA sequence: TGTGCCAGCAGTGACCCAGGGCAAGAGACCCAGTACTTC. Translation: CASSDPGQETQYF.

The rearrangement uses TRBV15 and TRBJ2-1, with a weak D call TRBD2 (6 bases). The V end lost 0 bases, the J end lost 5 bases, and 11 bases lay between the germline ends. This CDR3 is 15 amino acids long. Germline CDR1 LNHNV, CDR2 YYDKDF (reference sequence). The CDR3 spells CATSRETSRDNEQFF. The CDR3 nucleotides are TGTGCCACCAGCAGAGAAACTAGCAGGGACAATGAGCAGTTCTTC.

The rearrangement joins TRBV5-1 to TRBJ2-7; D is unclear. V lost 1 base and J lost 3, with 8 bases in between. CDR1 and CDR2 (germline): SGHRS, YFSETQ. The CDR3 totals 13 residues. The CDR3 sequence is CASSLKSFYEQYF. DNA for the CDR3: TGCGCCAGCAGCTTGAAGTCTTTCTACGAGCAGTACTTC.

The chain employs TRBV19 and TRBJ1-2; TRBD1 is a possible D gene (6 bases). The germline V and J ends were trimmed by 7 bases and 2 bases, with 14 bases remaining between them. The germline V gene encodes CDR1 LNHDA and CDR2 SQIVND (reference sequence). This CDR3 is built from 14 residues. CDR3 sequence: CASTSGTQNYGYTF. Written as DNA, the CDR3 is TGTGCCAGTACATCCGGGACACAGAACTATGGCTACACCTTC.

This clone was picked up one time. This chain links TRBV5-6 with TRBJ2-7; possibly TRBD1 for D (5 bases). The CDR3 length is 15 residues. V was pared by 1 base and J by 3 bases, with 14 bases between. The V gene's germline CDR1 is SGHDT and CDR2 YYEEEE. Written as DNA, the CDR3 is TGTGCCAGCAGCTTGCCAGGGTGGGGTTTCTACGAGCAGTACTTC. Its protein product is CASSLPGWGFYEQYF.

The rearrangement uses TRBV4-3 and TRBJ2-2; no definite D call. The germline gives CDR1 LGHNA, CDR2 YSLEER. V dropped 2 bases and J dropped 1 base, with 14 bases sitting between them. This CDR3 has 17 amino acids. The CDR3 region is CASSQSPLQLNTGELFF. Here the CDR3 DNA reads TGCGCCAGCAGCCAAAGCCCCTTGCAGCTGAACACCGGGGAGCTGTTTTTT.

The count of this clone is one. The chain carries TRBV7-8 and TRBJ2-1, with TRBD2 matching 9 bases. CDR3 length: 15 residues. Germline assignment: CDR1 SGHVS and CDR2 FQNEAQ. J gave up 8 bases and V 5 bases, and 10 bases lay outside the gene matches. CDR3 coding DNA: TGTGCCAGCAGCGTCCTGGGCGGGAGGGCCGATGAGCAGTTCTTC. As protein: CASSVLGGRADEQFF.

With respect to this clone: This sample also contains other DNA sequences that code for the same CDR3. DNA for the CDR3: TGCAGCGTTGGGGTGGCAAGCTCCTACGAGCAGTACTTC. Its translation is CSVGVASSYEQYF. The genes are TRBV29-1 and TRBJ2-7; unclear D gene. The CDR3 covers 13 residues. With 4 bases removed from V and 0 bases from J, the gap between germline ends came to 10 bases. CDR1 SQVTM and CDR2 ANQGSEA come from the germline V gene.

The chain combines TRBV7-9 with TRBJ2-7, with TRBD1 identical over 7 bases. This CDR3 has 15 residues. Germline CDR1 reads SEHNR; CDR2 reads FQNEAQ (reference sequence). Losses at the gene ends were 5 bases for V and 4 bases for J; bases not matched to a gene: 11. The CDR3 here is CASSPETGREYEQYF. CDR3 DNA sequence: TGTGCCAGCAGCCCAGAGACAGGGCGAGAATACGAGCAGTACTTC. The variable domain in full, with the rest retrieved from reference TRBV7-9 and TRBJ2-7, is DTGVSQNPRHKITKRGQNVTFRCDPISEHNRLYWYRQTLGQGPEFLTYFQNEAQLEKSRLLSDRFSAERPKGSFSTLEIQRTEQGDSAMYLCASSPETGREYEQYFGPGTRLTVT.

This clone was detected only once. The chain combines TRBV11-2 with TRBJ1-5; possibly TRBD1 for D (5 bases). The CDR3 sequence is 16 residues long. The ends were cut back, 2 bases at V and 5 bases at J, with 16 bases in the middle. The germline CDR1 and CDR2 sequences are SGHAT and FQNNGV. The CDR3 spells CASSLSAGGRDQPQHF. In DNA, the CDR3 is TGTGCCAGCAGCTTATCCGCCGGCGGCAGGGATCAGCCCCAGCATTTT.

The chain carries TRBV11-2 and TRBJ2-1; D is ambiguous. The V end lost 3 bases, the J end lost 5 bases, and 5 bases lay between the germline ends. CDR3 length: 12 amino acids. The germline V gene has CDR1 SGHAT and CDR2 FQNNGV. CDR3 amino acids: CASSFDHNEQFF. The CDR3 nucleotides read TGTGCCAGCAGCTTTGACCACAATGAGCAGTTCTTC. Drawing the rest from reference TRBV11-2 and TRBJ2-1, the complete variable domain is EAGVAQSPRYKIIEKRQSVAFWCNPISGHATLYWYQQILGQGPKLLIQFQNNGVVDDSQLPKDRFSAERLKGVDSTLKIQPAKLEDSAVYLCASSFDHNEQFFGPGTRLTVL.

The chain links TRBV6-1 to TRBJ2-7; TRBD2 matches 7 bases. CDR3 length: 16 residues. CDR1 is MNHNS and CDR2 is SASEGT in the germline V gene. V dropped 5 bases and J dropped 0; count of bases not matched to a gene: 10. The CDR3 reads CASSQEGGLSSYEQYF. The CDR3 nucleotides are TGTGCCAGCAGTCAAGAGGGAGGGTTGAGCTCCTACGAGCAGTACTTC.

Details on this clone: Other DNA sequences of this sample code for an identical CDR3. The chain carries TRBV28 and TRBJ1-5; D is undetermined. This CDR3 region has 14 residues. Per germline, CDR1 MDHEN and CDR2 SYDVKM. Trimming stripped 6 bases from V and 0 bases from J, with 9 bases between. The CDR3 sequence: CASSTTGSNQPQHF. Here the CDR3 DNA reads TGTGCCAGCAGCACAACTGGTAGCAATCAGCCCCAGCATTTT.

This clone has a handful of counts. This chain uses TRBV7-4 with TRBJ2-7; TRBD2 might be the D (6 bases). V gave up 4 bases and J gave up 8 bases, with 21 bases separating them. Germline values: CDR1 SGHVT, CDR2 SQSDAQ. The CDR3 is made up of 15 amino acids. The CDR3 DNA reads as TGTGCCAGCAGCTATTACCGGGACTCTTCTCAACAGCAGTACTTC. Protein: CASSYYRDSSQQQYF.

Comments on this clone: Other DNA sequences of this sample code for an identical CDR3. The chain recombines TRBV7-9 with TRBJ2-7; 8 bases agree with TRBD1. CDR1 is SEHNR, CDR2 FQNEAQ, per germline (reference sequence). The CDR3 extends over 13 amino acids. The V segment lost 6 bases and the J segment 4 bases; nucleotides outside the gene matches: 5. The CDR3 DNA sequence: TGTGCCAGCAGTCCCGGACAGGGTTACGAGCAGTACTTC. Amino acids: CASSPGQGYEQYF.

The chain uses TRBV7-9 and TRBJ2-7; a weak D match, TRBD2 (6 bases). Germline assignment: CDR1 SEHNR and CDR2 FQNEAQ (reference sequence). Trimming took 8 bases from V and 4 from J, leaving 12 bases between them. This CDR3 is built from 12 residues. The CDR3 loop reads CASRGGRYEQYF. The CDR3 region has the DNA TGTGCCAGCCGAGGAGGGAGATACGAGCAGTACTTC. Complete variable domain (other parts from reference TRBV7-9 and TRBJ2-7): DTGVSQNPRHKITKRGQNVTFRCDPISEHNRLYWYRQTLGQGPEFLTYFQNEAQLEKSRLLSDRFSAERPKGSFSTLEIQRTEQGDSAMYLCASRGGRYEQYFGPGTRLTVT.

The J gene is TRBJ2-7, the V gene TRBV7-2, with D maybe TRBD2 (7 bases). CDR3 size: 15 residues. Deletions cut 1 base from V and 2 bases from J, with 12 bases between. Germline V lookup: CDR1 SGHTA, CDR2 FQGNSA. The CDR3: CASSLVGGLTYEQYF. The CDR3 DNA reads as TGTGCCAGCAGCTTAGTGGGGGGGCTGACCTACGAGCAGTACTTC.

This chain joins TRBV5-1 and TRBJ2-7, with a tentative D call TRBD2 (6 bases). Germline-derived CDR1 and CDR2 are SGHRS and YFSETQ. This CDR3 comprises 13 residues. V was trimmed by 4 bases and J by 0 bases, leaving 8 bases between them. CDR3 in DNA: TGCGCCAGCAGCACGGACTACTCCTACGAGCAGTACTTC. Translating gives CASSTDYSYEQYF.

The chain employs TRBV29-1 and TRBJ2-3; 9 nucleotides match TRBD2. The CDR3 length is 16 residues. Unmatched junction bases numbered 10, after V lost 5 bases and J lost 1 base. CDR1 is SQVTM and CDR2 is ANQGSEA in the germline V gene. The CDR3 loop reads CSVRGGRASGTDTQYF. CDR3 DNA: TGCAGCGTTCGGGGCGGGAGGGCCTCGGGCACAGATACGCAGTATTTT.

This sequence joins TRBV19 and TRBJ2-1; 10 bases are shared with TRBD2. The CDR3 sequence is 14 residues long. The J segment lost 7 bases and the V segment lost 8 bases, leaving 8 bases of the junction unmatched. From germline, CDR1 is LNHDA and CDR2 SQIVND (reference sequence). CDR3 sequence reads: CASGQREGLNEQFF. The CDR3 DNA sequence: TGTGCCAGTGGACAGCGGGAGGGCCTTAATGAGCAGTTCTTC.

The rearrangement uses TRBV11-2 and TRBJ2-3, with 10 bases fitting TRBD2. There are 17 residues in the CDR3. V gave up 2 bases and J gave up 3 bases; unmatched junction bases: 8. Germline CDR1 is SGHAT and CDR2 is FQNNGV. The CDR3 loop reads CASSLLGGTSVTDTQYF. The CDR3 DNA is TGTGCCAGCAGCTTATTGGGTGGGACTAGCGTAACAGATACGCAGTATTTT. Looking up the rest from reference TRBV11-2 and TRBJ2-3 gives the full variable domain: EAGVAQSPRYKIIEKRQSVAFWCNPISGHATLYWYQQILGQGPKLLIQFQNNGVVDDSQLPKDRFSAERLKGVDSTLKIQPAKLEDSAVYLCASSLLGGTSVTDTQYFGPGTRLTVL.

The chain joins TRBV5-1 to TRBJ1-5; D perhaps matches TRBD1 (6 bases). The germline V gene encodes CDR1 SGHRS and CDR2 YFSETQ. V lost 4 bases and J 4 bases, leaving 21 bases between the germline ends. The CDR3 contains 17 residues. CDR3 DNA: TGCGCCAGCAGCGATGGGACCATACAGGGTGGAAATCAGCCCCAGCATTTT. Its protein product is CASSDGTIQGGNQPQHF.

This clone was recorded once. At the DNA level, this CDR3 is encoded by other sequences in the same sample as well. The CDR3 nucleotides are TGTGCCAGCAGTTTAAGTGGGGTCAATGAGCAGTTCTTC. It is translated as CASSLSGVNEQFF. The chain couples TRBV27 to TRBJ2-1; D gene unclear. Per the germline V gene, CDR1 is MNHEY and CDR2 is SMNVEV (reference sequence). The CDR3 length is 13 residues. The V end was cut by 2 bases, the J end by 6 bases, with 8 bases between.